The source of this T cell receptor (beta chain) is a study of T cell responses to AZD1222 COVID-19 vaccine. General study points: In a largely white British group with more females than males, clonal diversity was possibly underestimated. Elevations in Spike-specific TCR breadth and depth followed administration of two AZD1222 doses. CD4 TCRs associated with vaccination spanned spike, dominating at 160-218 and 743-854.

Remarks on this clone: As yet, its antigen is unknown.

Here immunoSEQ multiplex PCR was the method, and the copy in TCRdb shows in-frame clones only, minus some. The sample lists approximately 150,000 clones, 85% to 90% occurring once. V trimming: 4 bases; J trimming: 7 bases; junction bases outside the gene matches: 18. Germline V lookup: CDR1 GTSNPN, CDR2 SVGIG (reference sequence). This CDR3 spans 18 amino acids. This sequence originates from an adult in good health. Here the sequenced sample was peripheral blood, taken on day 0 of AZD1222 vaccination. The rearrangement links TRBV30 to TRBJ1-6; TRBD1 matches 8 bases. CDR3 in amino acids: CAWIVRGVGQEKNSPLHF. The CDR3 coding sequence is TGTGCCTGGATCGTTCGGGGAGTGGGACAGGAAAAAAATTCACCCCTCCACTTT.